This T cell receptor (beta chain) was documented in a study of neurological immune-mediated disorders. Time point defined: longitudinal time-point 2. In its sample, this clonotype was seen a few times. MiXCR, run by TCRdb on the 5' RACE reads, gives a single entry per CDR3 protein. This table has 65,000 to 85,000 distinct CDR3 sequences, 5% to 6.5% appearing once. Material for sequencing was PBMCs. The receptor's source is a woman aged 55-69 years with multiple sclerosis.

The CDR3 DNA reads as TGTGCCAGCAGTTTTGCGTATCAGCCCCAGCATTTT. Residues: CASSFAYQPQHF. V is TRBV12-3 or TRBV12-4 and J is TRBJ1-5, with D unclear. The CDR3 runs to 12 residues. Trimming removed 3 bases at V and 5 bases at J, with 5 bases between.